Shown below are 20 T cell receptor beta chains from a single sample sequenced in a study of shared clonotypes between healthy human individuals. Terminally differentiated effector memory CD45RA+ cells were left out of the naive CD8 fraction, which was CD45RO-negative and positively selected for CCR7. Assay used: immunoSEQ multiplex PCR; TCRdb lists only in-frame clones, some missing. The repertoire consists of approximately 720,000 clones, with around 90% occurring once and the leading ten covering approximately 22%. The sequenced material came from naive CD8+ T cells sorted from blood. All receptors derive from a man younger than 40 in good health.

The V gene is TRBV27, the J gene TRBJ1-2; TRBD1 aligns across 11 bases. Germline V lookup: CDR1 MNHEY, CDR2 SMNVEV (reference sequence). The CDR3 is 14 amino acids. V dropped 4 bases and J dropped 7; count of bases not matched to a gene: 5. In DNA, the CDR3 is TGTGCCAGCAGTTCCGGGACAGGGGGTTCTGGCTACACCTTC. Translated, it gives CASSSGTGGSGYTF.

Notes on this clone: The sample carries other DNA sequences with the same CDR3. This chain's CDR3 is CASSLGRGANYGYTF. Here the CDR3 DNA reads TGCGCCAGCAGCTTGGGTCGGGGGGCGAACTATGGCTACACCTTC. This chain joins TRBV5-1 and TRBJ1-2; D might be TRBD1 (6 bases). This CDR3 has 15 amino acids. Germline V gene lookup returns CDR1 SGHRS and CDR2 YFSETQ. The ends were cut back, 0 bases at V and 2 bases at J, with 11 bases in the middle.

This chain connects TRBV7-3 to TRBJ2-2; tentative D call: TRBD1 (6 bases). V lost 3 bases to trimming and J lost 5 bases, with 10 bases between them. Germline CDR1 is SGHTA and CDR2 is FQGTGA. The CDR3 totals 14 residues. The CDR3 protein is CASSFRGGTGELFF. The CDR3 nucleotides are TGTGCCAGCAGCTTCAGAGGGGGAACCGGGGAGCTGTTTTTT.

This clone was seen only once. This sequence joins TRBV5-1 and TRBJ2-1; TRBD2 agrees at 7 bases. Germline lookup yields CDR1 SGHRS and CDR2 YFSETQ. This CDR3 has 15 residues. The V segment lost 5 bases and the J segment 9 bases; nucleotides outside the gene matches: 14. The CDR3 nucleotides read TGCGCCAGCAGGCTACCTGGCGGGAGTGTAGGTGAGCAGTTCTTC. Protein product: CASRLPGGSVGEQFF.

V and J are TRBV7-9 and TRBJ2-7; D may match TRBD1 or TRBD2 (5 bases each). V gave up 5 bases and J gave up 4 bases, with 15 bases separating them. CDR3 size: 14 residues. Germline V gene sequence: CDR1 SEHNR, CDR2 FQNEAQ (reference sequence). The DNA of the CDR3 is TGTGCCAGCAGCCTCACCGGGACCGCATACGAGCAGTACTTC. As protein: CASSLTGTAYEQYF.

The genes are TRBV6-5 and TRBJ1-4, with D tentatively TRBD1 (6 bases). V was cut by 3 bases and J by 7 bases, with 15 bases left in between. Germline assignment: CDR1 MNHEY and CDR2 SVGAGI. CDR3 length: 15 amino acids. The DNA of the CDR3 is TGTGCCAGCAGTTATGCCCCGGGACACCCTGAAAAACTGTTTTTT. It specifies CASSYAPGHPEKLFF.

This clone showed up just once. V and J are TRBV13 and TRBJ1-1; D gene ambiguous. The CDR3 loop spans 14 amino acids. CDR1 and CDR2 from the germline V gene are PRHDT and FYEKMQ (reference sequence). Trimming cost V 5 bases and J 2 bases, with 12 bases left between them. The DNA for the CDR3 is TGTGCCAGCAGCCCCGGACTGCTTAACACTGAAGCTTTCTTT. The encoded protein is CASSPGLLNTEAFF.

The DNA of the CDR3 is TGTGCCAGCAGCTTAGGTCCCTCGTCCTCCTACGAGCAGTACTTC. Encoded protein: CASSLGPSSSYEQYF. The rearrangement links TRBV7-9 to TRBJ2-7; D is unclear. The CDR3 length is 15 residues. CDR1 SEHNR and CDR2 FQNEAQ come from the germline V gene (reference sequence). The V end lost 1 base, the J end lost 0 bases, and 10 bases lay between the germline ends.

This clone was recorded once. The V gene is TRBV10-1, the J gene TRBJ2-2, with 12 bases fitting TRBD2. This CDR3 has 20 amino acids. V lost 6 bases to trimming and J lost 5 bases; unmatched junction nucleotides: 19. From germline, CDR1 is WNHNN and CDR2 SYGVQD (reference sequence). CDR3 in amino acids: CASSDGLVLAGGPGTGELFF. The CDR3 DNA follows: TGCGCCAGCAGCGATGGGCTGGTCCTAGCGGGAGGGCCTGGGACCGGGGAGCTGTTTTTT.

The CDR3 sequence: CASSLSHEQFF. Written as DNA, the CDR3 is TGTGCCAGCAGTCTGAGCCATGAGCAGTTCTTC. The rearrangement uses TRBV6-6 and TRBJ2-1; D is undetermined. The CDR3 loop spans 11 amino acids. Trimming took 5 bases from V and 8 from J, leaving 7 bases between them. Germline V gives CDR1 MNHNY, CDR2 SVGAGI (reference sequence).

The chain links TRBV28 to TRBJ2-6; D not certain. Trimming shortened V by 4 bases and J by 0 bases, and 7 bases separated the two germline ends. CDR1 is MDHEN and CDR2 is SYDVKM in the germline V gene. CDR3 length: 15 residues. CDR3: CASSYEHSGANVLTF. The CDR3 DNA sequence: TGTGCCAGCAGTTATGAGCACTCTGGGGCCAACGTCCTGACTTTC.

The chain uses TRBV29-1 and TRBJ1-2; D is perhaps TRBD1 (6 bases). Germline assignment: CDR1 SQVTM and CDR2 ANQGSEA. The CDR3 consists of 12 residues. V was trimmed by 8 bases and J by 3 bases, leaving 13 bases between them. This CDR3 is CSTSGDDYGYTF. CDR3 sequence (DNA): TGCAGCACCTCAGGGGACGACTATGGCTACACCTTC. Together with reference TRBV29-1 and TRBJ1-2, the CDR3 gives the full variable domain: SAVISQKPSRDICQRGTSLTIQCQVDSQVTMMFWYRQQPGQSLTLIATANQGSEATYESGFVIDKFPISRPNLTFSTLTVSNMSPEDSSIYLCSTSGDDYGYTFGSGTRLTVV.

This chain uses TRBV11-2 with TRBJ2-2; no firm D call. Per the germline V gene, CDR1 is SGHAT and CDR2 is FQNNGV. The CDR3 is 13 residues long. V shed 1 base and J shed 8 bases, with 8 bases lying between them. The CDR3 DNA reads as TGTGCCAGCAGCTTAGGGCAGCCAGGGGAGCTGTTTTTT. Translation gives CASSLGQPGELFF.

V is TRBV18 and J is TRBJ1-2, with unresolved D. This CDR3 contains 15 residues. V lost 0 bases to trimming and J lost 1 base, with 9 bases between them. In germline, CDR1 is KGHSH, CDR2 LQKENI. The CDR3 is CASSPPMGNNYGYTF. The CDR3 DNA reads TGTGCCAGCTCACCACCAATGGGGAATAACTATGGCTACACCTTC.

The chain uses TRBV7-6 and TRBJ1-5; D is ambiguous. The germline V gene has CDR1 SGHVS and CDR2 FNYEAQ. This CDR3 is built from 12 residues. V was cut by 5 bases and J by 1 base, with 3 bases left in between. The CDR3 nucleotides are TGTGCCAGCAGCACGAGCAATCAGCCCCAGCATTTT. Translated: CASSTSNQPQHF.

The chain joins TRBV14 to TRBJ2-7, with D unresolved. CDR3 length: 14 amino acids. Trimming pared 0 bases from V and 2 bases from J, leaving 8 bases between. Germline CDR1 SGHDN, CDR2 FVKESK. CDR3: CASSQDKQPYEQYF. The DNA of the CDR3 is TGTGCCAGCAGCCAAGATAAACAGCCCTACGAGCAGTACTTC.

The chain recombines TRBV5-4 with TRBJ2-7; D possibly corresponds to TRBD2 (7 bases). This CDR3 has 14 amino acids. V was trimmed by 0 bases and J by 6 bases, leaving 13 bases between them. Germline CDR1 is SGHNT and CDR2 is YYREEE (reference sequence). The CDR3 protein is CASSLEGGLVEQYF. As DNA, the CDR3 is TGTGCCAGCAGCTTGGAGGGGGGGCTGGTCGAGCAGTACTTC.

This chain joins TRBV5-5 and TRBJ1-1, with TRBD1 as a possible D gene (6 bases). This CDR3 has 13 residues. Between the trimmed V and J ends, which lost 5 bases and 9 bases, there was a span of 17 bases. The germline V gene encodes CDR1 SGHKS and CDR2 YYEKEE (reference sequence). CDR3: CASRPLPDSKAFF. Written as DNA, the CDR3 is TGTGCCAGCAGACCCCTTCCGGACAGTAAAGCTTTCTTT.

This clone was detected only once. The chain employs TRBV18 and TRBJ2-7, with 10 bases matching TRBD1. The CDR3 contains 14 residues. After removal of 3 bases from V and 4 bases from J, the junction contained 3 bases not matched to a gene. The germline gives CDR1 KGHSH, CDR2 LQKENI. CDR3 protein: CASSPTGGRYEQYF. The DNA for the CDR3 is TGTGCCAGCTCACCGACAGGGGGCCGGTACGAGCAGTACTTC.

The chain links TRBV19 to TRBJ1-4; 10 bases are a match to TRBD1. The J segment lost 6 bases and the V segment lost 9 bases, leaving 4 bases of the junction unmatched. Per the germline V gene, CDR1 is LNHDA and CDR2 is SQIVND (reference sequence). The length of the CDR3 is 13 residues. For the CDR3, the DNA is TGTGCCAGCTGTGACAGGGGGCATGAAAAACTGTTTTTT. Its protein product is CASCDRGHEKLFF.